This is a list of T cell receptor beta chains from one sample in a study of blood T cell repertoires in COVID-19. The repertoire was sequenced with immunoSEQ multiplex PCR; TCRdb's copy has only in-frame clones and lacks some. The sample contains about 180,000 clones, roughly 80% of which appear only once. What was sequenced was peripheral blood. These receptors all come from a human donor in a cohort sampled during active COVID-19. CDR3s include the opening cysteine and the closing phenylalanine or tryptophan. Each record gives: J gene, V gene, CDR3 protein.

J gene: TRBJ1-4
V gene: TRBV21-1
CDR3 protein: CASSSFQGADEKLFF

J gene: TRBJ1-2
V gene: TRBV29-1
CDR3 protein: CSAVGGSDGYTF

J gene: TRBJ2-5
V gene: TRBV7-8
CDR3 protein: CASSRYSEAQYF

J gene: TRBJ2-7
V gene: TRBV6-6
CDR3 protein: CASRRKTSGFYEQYF

J gene: TRBJ2-5
V gene: TRBV7-2
CDR3 protein: CASSPNSGGPQETQYF

J gene: TRBJ1-5
V gene: TRBV3-1/TRBV3-2
CDR3 protein: CASSRQDSGNQPQHF

J gene: TRBJ1-5
V gene: TRBV29-1
CDR3 protein: CSVETGQGGGQPQHF

J gene: TRBJ2-1
V gene: TRBV2
CDR3 protein: CASSDGEWDRGRNEQFF

J gene: TRBJ1-2
V gene: TRBV5-4
CDR3 protein: CASSLGQGGYTF

J gene: TRBJ2-1
V gene: TRBV5-6
CDR3 protein: CASSLGASLTVFLGNEQFF

J gene: TRBJ2-7
V gene: TRBV10-3
CDR3 protein: CAISERGDSRDEQYF

J gene: TRBJ2-7
V gene: TRBV2
CDR3 protein: CASSEEQGAYEQYF

J gene: TRBJ2-7
V gene: TRBV13
CDR3 protein: CASSPRASGRIFYEQYF

J gene: TRBJ1-1
V gene: TRBV7-9
CDR3 protein: CASSSQGQVGTEAFF

J gene: TRBJ2-7
V gene: TRBV6-6
CDR3 protein: CASTPDSYPFSYEQYF

J gene: TRBJ2-7
V gene: TRBV7-2
CDR3 protein: CASSLLSGKGFSYEQYF

J gene: TRBJ2-6
V gene: TRBV5-4
CDR3 protein: CASSLRRRGSGANVLTF

J gene: TRBJ2-7
V gene: TRBV6-5
CDR3 protein: CASSDSSWSSYEQYF

J gene: TRBJ2-3
V gene: TRBV2
CDR3 protein: CASSVGLAGGPDTQYF

J gene: TRBJ1-2
V gene: TRBV19
CDR3 protein: CASTPGRGLRGNYGYTF

J gene: TRBJ1-1
V gene: TRBV4-1
CDR3 protein: CASSQTDRDTEAFF

J gene: TRBJ2-7
V gene: TRBV6-2/TRBV6-3
CDR3 protein: CASSPTGPGGLRYEQYF

J gene: TRBJ1-1
V gene: TRBV12-3/TRBV12-4
CDR3 protein: CASRRDSNTEAFF

J gene: TRBJ2-3
V gene: TRBV7-3
CDR3 protein: CASSPGEVTDTQYF

J gene: TRBJ2-7
V gene: TRBV11-2
CDR3 protein: CASSKAPTGEQYF

J gene: TRBJ1-3
V gene: TRBV5-5
CDR3 protein: CASSETGYSGNTIYF